Listed below are T cell receptor beta chains from one sample, sequenced in a study of T cell responses to AZD1222 COVID-19 vaccine. Assay: immunoSEQ multiplex PCR; the TCRdb copy retains only in-frame clones and omits some. The sample shows more than 95,000 clones, roughly 85% of them seen only once. This specimen was peripheral blood, taken 28 days after the second AZD1222 dose. The receptors here all came from an adult who received the AZD1222 COVID-19 vaccine. Each CDR3 is given with its conserved first and last residue. D genes are given only for firm matches. The listing skips clone size in some rows; elsewhere it reads once, few, many or a size class.

abundance	j_gene	d_gene	v_gene	CDR3aa	CDR3nt
NA	TRBJ1-1	TRBD1	TRBV2	CASSSTRQGMNTEAFF	TGTGCCAGCAGTTCGACCCGACAGGGCATGAACACTGAAGCTTTCTTT
NA	TRBJ2-2	NA	TRBV19	CASLYGSYGELFF	TGTGCCAGTTTGTACGGCAGTTACGGGGAGCTGTTTTTT
NA	TRBJ2-3	TRBD2	TRBV4-3	CASSTQRGQRGDTQYF	TGCGCCAGCAGCACCCAGCGGGGTCAACGGGGAGATACGCAGTATTTT
few	TRBJ1-5	TRBD1	TRBV6-2/TRBV6-3	CASSYVSQGGGRYNQPQHF	TGTGCCAGCAGTTACGTATCACAGGGGGGAGGTCGATACAATCAGCCCCAGCATTTT
NA	TRBJ1-3	NA	TRBV5-1	CASSLGQPNSGNTIYF	TGCGCCAGCAGCTTGGGCCAGCCGAACTCTGGAAACACCATATATTTT
NA	TRBJ1-1	NA	TRBV2	CASSEGVNTEAFF	TGTGCCAGCAGTGAGGGGGTGAACACTGAAGCTTTCTTT
NA	TRBJ2-7	TRBD1	TRBV3-1/TRBV3-2	CASSQAPGQGINEQYF	TGTGCCAGCAGCCAAGCTCCAGGACAGGGGATCAACGAGCAGTACTTC
NA	TRBJ2-5	TRBD2	TRBV3-1/TRBV3-2	CASTLTSGGGETQYF	TGTGCCAGCACCCTGACTAGCGGGGGGGGAGAGACCCAGTACTTC
NA	TRBJ1-1	NA	TRBV14	CASSQVPPEAFF	TGTGCCAGCAGCCAAGTCCCCCCTGAAGCTTTCTTT
NA	TRBJ2-7	NA	TRBV27	CASSLGGAGLDSYEQYF	TGTGCCAGCAGTTTAGGGGGGGCCGGACTAGACTCCTACGAGCAGTACTTC
once	TRBJ2-1	TRBD2	TRBV19	CASRATGTTTEFF	TGTGCCAGTAGGGCAACCGGGACTACAACGGAGTTCTTC
NA	TRBJ2-5	NA	TRBV10-1	CASIVVGPLRHFDQETQYF	TGCGCCAGCATTGTCGTGGGTCCCTTGAGACACTTTGATCAAGAGACCCAGTACTTC
NA	TRBJ2-4	TRBD2	TRBV11-2	CASSPGLAGPNIQYF	TGTGCCAGCAGCCCCGGGCTAGCGGGTCCTAACATTCAGTACTTC
NA	TRBJ2-1	NA	TRBV5-1	CASSLATGQIYNEQFF	TGCGCCAGCAGCTTGGCGACGGGACAAATCTACAATGAGCAGTTCTTC
NA	TRBJ1-2	NA	TRBV28	CASSLGSQVGGYTF	TGTGCCAGCAGTTTGGGCAGCCAAGTCGGGGGCTACACCTTC
NA	TRBJ1-5	TRBD1	TRBV7-9	CASSQQGEDQPQHF	TGTGCCAGCAGCCAACAGGGGGAAGATCAGCCCCAGCATTTT
NA	TRBJ2-7	TRBD2	TRBV7-9	CASSPGRGPSYEQYF	TGTGCCAGCAGTCCAGGGAGGGGACCTTCCTACGAGCAGTACTTC
NA	TRBJ2-7	TRBD2	TRBV11-2	CASSLTSGGSYEQYF	TGTGCCAGCAGCTTAACTAGCGGGGGATCCTACGAGCAGTACTTC
NA	TRBJ1-2	NA	TRBV4-2	CASSPRTETNYGYTF	TGTGCCAGCAGCCCCCGGACAGAAACTAACTATGGCTACACCTTC
NA	TRBJ1-3	NA	TRBV5-5	CASSLATGSSGNTIYF	TGTGCCAGCAGCTTGGCTACAGGGAGCTCTGGAAACACCATATATTTT
NA	TRBJ1-1	TRBD1	TRBV6-5	CASTGQGLNTEAFF	TGTGCCAGCACGGGACAGGGTTTGAACACTGAAGCTTTCTTT
NA	TRBJ2-7	TRBD1	TRBV28	CASSPPIGQGIYEQYF	TGTGCCAGCAGTCCACCGATAGGACAGGGGATATACGAGCAGTACTTC
NA	TRBJ1-1	NA	TRBV29-1	CSGMGGEAEAFF	TGCAGCGGGATGGGGGGGGAAGCTGAAGCTTTCTTT
once	TRBJ2-1	TRBD2	TRBV27	CASSFGQGLAGRSSEQFF	TGTGCCAGCAGTTTCGGCCAGGGGCTAGCGGGGAGGTCTAGTGAGCAGTTCTTC
NA	TRBJ1-3	NA	TRBV7-9	CASSRPVGRPGNTIYF	TGTGCCAGCAGCCGACCCGTGGGAAGGCCTGGAAACACCATATATTTT
NA	TRBJ2-1	NA	TRBV27	CASSLLGNEQFF	TGTGCCAGCAGTTTACTAGGAAATGAGCAGTTCTTC
NA	TRBJ2-3	TRBD1	TRBV6-5	CASSPNRGDTQYF	TGTGCCAGCAGTCCAAACAGGGGAGATACGCAGTATTTT
NA	TRBJ1-6	TRBD1	TRBV2	CASRTGVLNSPLHF	TGTGCCAGCAGGACAGGGGTCCTTAATTCACCCCTCCACTTT